The 25 T cell receptor beta chains below were found in one sample sequenced in a study of T cell repertoires in cytomegalovirus infection. TCRdb reanalysed the reads using MiXCR and keeps one entry per CDR3 protein. The sample includes 350,000 to 550,000 distinct CDR3 sequences, roughly 30% of them seen just once. Material: PBMCs. The receptors derive from a human donor in good health (CMV status not recorded). Some clones in this sample may be carry-over from other donors' samples.

This clonotype was counted between two and nine times. The CDR3 DNA sequence: TGTGCCAGCAGTGAAGTACATCCAATCTATGGCTACACCTTC. Translated, it gives CASSEVHPIYGYTF. This chain links TRBV6-1 with TRBJ1-2; D unresolved. V lost 1 base and J 4 bases, leaving 10 bases between the germline ends. The CDR3 has 14 amino acids. Looked up from germline, CDR1 is MNHNS and CDR2 is SASEGT.

V and J are TRBV7-9 and TRBJ1-5; possible D gene TRBD1, 5 bases. Trimming shortened V by 5 bases and J by 0 bases, and 11 bases separated the two germline ends. This CDR3 contains 15 residues. In germline, CDR1 is SEHNR, CDR2 FQNEAQ (reference sequence). This CDR3 reads CASSAGGGSNQPQHF. In nucleotides, the CDR3 is TGTGCCAGCAGCGCGGGGGGTGGTAGCAATCAGCCCCAGCATTTT.

This clonotype was detected many times. The chain has TRBV7-8 and TRBJ2-7, with D perhaps given as TRBD1 or TRBD2 (5 bases each). The V and J ends lost 4 bases and 2 bases respectively, with 15 bases between them. Germline V gene lookup returns CDR1 SGHVS and CDR2 FQNEAQ. CDR3 length: 15 residues. The CDR3 is CASSSPGTPPYEQYF. The CDR3 coding sequence is TGTGCCAGCAGCTCTCCCGGGACGCCTCCCTACGAGCAGTACTTC.

As concerns this clonotype: A read error may account for a junction end that differs from germline. The V gene is TRBV4-1, the J gene TRBJ2-1; possible D gene TRBD2, 7 bases. Germline CDR1 is MGHRA and CDR2 is YSYEKL. The CDR3 contains 16 residues. This chain's CDR3 is CASSQERGGAYNGQFF. The CDR3 DNA reads as TGCGCCAGCAGCCAAGAAAGGGGGGGTGCCTACAATGGGCAGTTCTTC.

This clonotype occurred a few times. This chain connects TRBV24-1 to TRBJ2-5; 7 bases match TRBD1. V lost 6 bases to trimming and J lost 0 bases; unmatched junction nucleotides: 6. The CDR3 runs to 15 residues. Germline assignment: CDR1 KGHDR and CDR2 SFDVKD. The CDR3 nucleotides are TGTGCCACCAGTACAGGGGAATCGTACCAAGAGACCCAGTACTTC. Amino acid sequence: CATSTGESYQETQYF.

This clonotype was observed at least ten times. CDR3 residues: CASSSGFGGRGNQPQHF. The CDR3 DNA reads as TGTGCCAGCAGCTCTGGTTTCGGGGGGAGAGGCAATCAGCCCCAGCATTTT. The V and J genes are TRBV7-6 and TRBJ1-5, with D possibly TRBD1 on 5 matching bases. CDR3 length equals 17 residues. Trimming left V 4 bases short and J 2 bases short, with 18 bases between. Germline assignment: CDR1 SGHVS and CDR2 FNYEAQ.

This clonotype has ten or more counts. The rearrangement links TRBV7-2 to TRBJ2-1, with TRBD2 as a possible D gene (6 bases). Germline V gene lookup returns CDR1 SGHTA and CDR2 FQGNSA. The CDR3 loop spans 15 amino acids. Trimming shortened V by 5 bases and J by 0 bases, and 11 bases separated the two germline ends. The CDR3 loop reads CASSKVGSSYNEQFF. The CDR3 DNA reads TGTGCCAGCAGCAAAGTCGGGAGCTCCTACAATGAGCAGTTCTTC.

With regard to this clonotype: Because it lacks the conserved phenylalanine or tryptophan at the end, this CDR3 is likely a read error. No DNA is shown, since the ends of the CDR3 on it are uncertain; the CDR3 is the one TCRdb lists. This rearrangement joins TRBV12-3 or TRBV12-4 to TRBJ1-2; the table's D call of TRBD1 was not tested on the DNA. Both ends counted, the CDR3 spans 14 residues. CDR3 loop: CASKPLGTAYGYTL.

For this clonotype: The junction departs from the called germline gene at one end, perhaps through a read error. The genes are TRBV6-6 and TRBJ2-1; 7 bases are a match to TRBD2. Germline assignment: CDR1 MNHNY and CDR2 SVGAGI (reference sequence). There are 16 residues in the CDR3. DNA for the CDR3: TGTGCCAGCAGTCACTCTAGCGGTATTACCTACAATGAGCAGTTCTTC. It yields the protein CASSHSSGITYNEQFF.

This clonotype was seen just once. The chain employs TRBV5-1 and TRBJ2-1; 13 nucleotides align to TRBD2. This CDR3 has 17 residues. Germline loops: CDR1 SGHRS, CDR2 YFSETQ. Trimming cost V 4 bases and J 6 bases; bases outside gene matches: 10. The CDR3 loop reads CASSPSLAGGPFNEQFF. For the CDR3, the DNA is TGCGCCAGCAGCCCATCACTAGCGGGGGGGCCTTTCAATGAGCAGTTCTTC.

This clonotype was counted at least ten times. The V gene is TRBV20-1, the J gene TRBJ2-3; the D gene could be TRBD1 or TRBD2 (5 bases each). In germline, CDR1 is DFQATT, CDR2 SNEGSKA (reference sequence). V lost 7 bases, J lost 0 bases, and 14 bases lay in between. There are 14 residues in the CDR3. The CDR3 nucleotides read TGCAGTGGGAGGTCTGGGGCAAGCACAGATACGCAGTATTTT. Amino acids: CSGRSGASTDTQYF.

This clonotype is medium-sized by share. The V and J genes are TRBV28 and TRBJ2-5, with a weak D call TRBD2 (6 bases). The CDR3 totals 13 residues. With 5 bases removed from V and 2 bases from J, the gap between germline ends came to 9 bases. CDR1 and CDR2 from the germline V gene are MDHEN and SYDVKM. CDR3 nucleotide sequence: TGTGCCAGCAGTCGGCGGGGTCAAGAGACCCAGTACTTC. Protein: CASSRRGQETQYF. The whole variable domain, filled in from reference TRBV28 and TRBJ2-5, reads DVKVTQSSRYLVKRTGEKVFLECVQDMDHENMFWYRQDPGLGLRLIYFSYDVKMKEKGDIPEGYSVSREKKERFSLILESASTNQTSMYLCASSRRGQETQYFGPGTRLLVL.

The table lists this clonotype with a few counts. The rearrangement uses TRBV29-1 and TRBJ2-2, with D perhaps given as TRBD1 or TRBD2 (6 bases each). The CDR3 has 15 residues. Trimming took off 1 base at V and 4 bases at J, with 13 bases between the two ends. CDR1 is SQVTM, CDR2 ANQGSEA, per germline. Written as DNA, the CDR3 is TGCAGCGTTGAAGGAGGGGGGAAGGGCACCGGGGAGCTGTTTTTT. Translating gives CSVEGGGKGTGELFF.

Concerning this clonotype: Because it lacks the conserved phenylalanine or tryptophan at the end, this CDR3 is likely a read error. It is unclear where the CDR3 begins or ends on the DNA, so no DNA is shown, and the CDR3 is as TCRdb lists it. V is TRBV7-2 and J is TRBJ2-5; the DNA was not used to check the table's D call, TRBD1. Ends included, the CDR3 has 13 residues. Germline V gives CDR1 SGHTA, CDR2 FQGNSA. CDR3: CASSFSGLETLYC.

Comment on this clonotype: The conserved phenylalanine or tryptophan is not found at the CDR3 terminus, so this likely reflects a read error. The chain carries TRBV7-2 and TRBJ2-1; a weak D match, TRBD1 (6 bases). From germline, CDR1 is SGHTA and CDR2 FQGNSA. Trimming removed 0 bases at V and 0 bases at J, with 6 bases between. CDR3 length equals 15 residues. The DNA of the CDR3 is TGTGCCAGCAGCTTAGCCAGGGGCTCCTACAATGAGCAGTTCTTA. Translating gives CASSLARGSYNEQFL.

About this clonotype itself: The junction differs from germline at one of its ends, possibly a read error. V gene TRBV12-3 or TRBV12-4 combines with J gene TRBJ1-5; 8 positions agree with TRBD1. This CDR3 comprises 11 residues. CDR3 amino acids: CASSKGQAHHF. CDR3 nucleotide sequence: TGTGCCAGCAGCAAGGGACAGGCCCATCATTTT.

This clonotype was observed many times. V gene TRBV7-2 combines with J gene TRBJ2-3, with TRBD1 matching 9 bases. Germline V gene data show CDR1 as SGHTA and CDR2 as FQGNSA. After removal of 2 bases from V and 6 bases from J, the junction contained 12 bases not matched to a gene. This CDR3 is built from 17 residues. In nucleotides, the CDR3 is TGTGCCAGCAGCTTAAACGGCGACAGGGGGTTCGCCGATACGCAGTATTTT. Its protein is CASSLNGDRGFADTQYF.

This clonotype has just a few counts. This chain links TRBV6-1 with TRBJ2-1; D is unresolved. The germline gives CDR1 MNHNS, CDR2 SASEGT. Trimming removed 1 base from V and 6 bases from J, with 19 bases in between. CDR3 length: 17 amino acids. As DNA, the CDR3 is TGTGCCAGCAGTGAAGAATTCTTCGGCCCTTTACGCAATGAGCAGTTCTTC. It translates to CASSEEFFGPLRNEQFF.

This chain uses TRBV19 with TRBJ1-1, with 7 positions matching TRBD1. This CDR3 has 16 residues. Germline lookup yields CDR1 LNHDA and CDR2 SQIVND (reference sequence). J lost 0 bases, V lost 6 bases, and 10 bases had no gene match. As DNA, the CDR3 is TGTGCCAGTAGCAATACAGGGGCCGGAATGAACACTGAAGCTTTCTTT. Translating gives CASSNTGAGMNTEAFF.

This clonotype was observed a few times. The V gene is TRBV6-2 or TRBV6-3, the J gene TRBJ2-1; possible D gene TRBD2, 6 bases. Germline CDR1 reads MNHEY; CDR2 reads SVGEGT. The length of the CDR3 is 16 residues. V was clipped by 8 bases and J by 4 bases, with 21 bases between them. CDR3 sequence: CASWIARTIHYNEQFF. Written as DNA, the CDR3 is TGTGCCAGCTGGATAGCAAGGACTATACATTACAATGAGCAGTTCTTC.

In this sample, this clonotype turned up many times. The J gene is TRBJ1-2, the V gene TRBV12-3 or TRBV12-4; the D gene is possibly TRBD1 (5 bases). Trimming shortened V by 4 bases and J by 2 bases, and 11 bases separated the two germline ends. The CDR3 is made up of 14 amino acids. The CDR3 nucleotides read TGTGCCAGCAGTTCGGGACGGGCAAACTATGGCTACACCTTC. As protein: CASSSGRANYGYTF.

This clonotype was found a few times. The genes are TRBV12-3 or TRBV12-4 and TRBJ1-2, with a weak D call TRBD1 (5 bases). This CDR3 spans 13 amino acids. V was clipped by 4 bases and J by 7 bases, with 13 bases between them. CDR3: CASSYQGEAGYTF. The DNA for the CDR3 is TGTGCCAGCAGTTATCAGGGCGAAGCTGGCTACACCTTC.

The table lists this clonotype with a count of one. A much bigger clone sits one base away, suggesting this may be a read error. This sequence joins TRBV7-6 and TRBJ2-7, with 9 bases identical to TRBD1. The germline V gene encodes CDR1 SGHVS and CDR2 FNYEAQ. The CDR3 contains 15 residues. V lost 5 bases and J lost 3; bases outside the gene matches: 8. As DNA, the CDR3 is TGTGCCAGCAGCGCTGGACAGGGGATCCTCTACGAGCAGTACTTC. Translation: CASSAGQGILYEQYF. The full variable domain, in which reference TRBV7-6 and TRBJ2-7 provide the parts outside the CDR3, is GAGVSQSPRYKVTKRGQDVALRCDPISGHVSLYWYRQALGQGPEFLTYFNYEAQQDKSGLPNDRFSAERPEGSISTLTIQRTEQRDSAMYRCASSAGQGILYEQYFGPGTRLTVT.

The chain is built from TRBV7-2 and TRBJ2-2; a weak D match, TRBD1 (5 bases). Germline V gives CDR1 SGHTA, CDR2 FQGNSA. The CDR3 is made up of 13 amino acids. V shed 5 bases and J shed 9 bases, with 13 bases lying between them. As DNA, the CDR3 is TGTGCCAGCAGCCCCTCCCCGGACAGGGAGCTGTTTTTT. This translates into CASSPSPDRELFF.

This clonotype has just a few counts. The genes are TRBV28 and TRBJ1-1, with D unresolved. V lost 8 bases and J lost 10, with 20 bases in between. Germline values: CDR1 MDHEN, CDR2 SYDVKM. The CDR3 has 13 residues. For the CDR3, the DNA is TGTGCCAGCTTTTCCCCTCGGTGGTTAACAGCTTTCTTT. Translation: CASFSPRWLTAFF. Full variable domain (missing parts from reference TRBV28 and TRBJ1-1): DVKVTQSSRYLVKRTGEKVFLECVQDMDHENMFWYRQDPGLGLRLIYFSYDVKMKEKGDIPEGYSVSREKKERFSLILESASTNQTSMYLCASFSPRWLTAFFGQGTRLTVV.